What follows are 18 T cell receptor beta chains derived from one specimen sequenced in a study of shared clonotypes between healthy human individuals. The assay was immunoSEQ multiplex PCR, and TCRdb's table has in-frame clones only and misses some. Altogether roughly 400,000 clones are present, approximately 97% being singletons, with the ten largest covering 0.25% to 0.35%. Specimen: memory CD8+ T cells sorted from blood. The sample's subset: CD45RO+ cells pooled with CCR7-negative TemRA cells. The receptors were sampled from a man between 25 and 39 years old in good health.

V is TRBV6-6 and J is TRBJ2-7; 10 bases are a match to TRBD1. From germline, CDR1 is MNHNY and CDR2 SVGAGI (reference sequence). Unmatched junction bases numbered 10, after V lost 4 bases and J lost 7 bases. The CDR3 runs to 15 residues. Here the CDR3 reads CASSSSGQGGIEQYF. CDR3 nucleotides: TGTGCCAGCAGTTCCTCAGGACAGGGGGGGATTGAGCAGTACTTC.

The V gene is TRBV27, the J gene TRBJ2-1; no clear D. The germline gives CDR1 MNHEY, CDR2 SMNVEV (reference sequence). The CDR3 extends over 16 amino acids. Trimming stripped 3 bases from V and 4 bases from J, with 16 bases between. The chain's CDR3 is CASSFLLALKYNEQFF. The CDR3 bases are TGTGCCAGCAGTTTTCTTCTTGCGCTTAAGTACAATGAGCAGTTCTTC.

This chain uses TRBV7-3 with TRBJ2-1; weak D call: TRBD2 (5 bases). The CDR3 loop spans 15 amino acids. The V end was cut by 0 bases, the J end by 10 bases, with 16 bases between. Germline V gene data show CDR1 as SGHTA and CDR2 as FQGTGA. This CDR3 reads CASSLTLAGLREQFF. The CDR3 DNA sequence: TGTGCCAGCAGCTTAACGCTAGCTGGCCTAAGAGAGCAGTTCTTC.

This chain uses TRBV5-1 with TRBJ1-1; D remains ambiguous. The CDR3 has 12 amino acids. CDR1 is SGHRS, CDR2 YFSETQ, per germline. The V end lost 2 bases, the J end lost 9 bases, and 11 bases lay between the germline ends. The CDR3 DNA is TGCGCCAGCAGCTTTGGCGGCAGGAAAGCTTTCTTT. Its translation is CASSFGGRKAFF.

The chain employs TRBV15 and TRBJ2-7, with D tentatively TRBD2 (5 bases). Deletions cut 3 bases from V and 0 bases from J, with 12 bases between. The germline CDR1 and CDR2 sequences are LNHNV and YYDKDF (reference sequence). The CDR3 is 15 residues long. In DNA form, the CDR3 reads TGTGCCACCAGCAGCCGAGGCGGGCTCTCCTACGAGCAGTACTTC. Translated: CATSSRGGLSYEQYF.

For this clone: This likely comes from a read error, as the CDR3 has no conserved phenylalanine or tryptophan at its end. The DNA is omitted, as the CDR3 cannot be located on it reliably, and the CDR3 follows TCRdb's listing. The chain has TRBV7-7 and TRBJ2-7; TRBD1 was called by the table and not checked on the DNA. Germline-derived CDR1 and CDR2 are SSHAT and FNYEAQ (reference sequence). From its first to its last residue, the CDR3 has 11 amino acids. The CDR3 sequence: CASSFQRGQGK.

V is TRBV10-3 and J is TRBJ1-4, with D perhaps TRBD1 (5 bases). The germline gives CDR1 ENHRY, CDR2 SYGVKD. The CDR3 is 22 amino acids. V was trimmed by 2 bases and J by 5 bases, leaving 33 bases between them. The CDR3 is CAISEGGFTSSNVGLWNEKLFF. CDR3 bases: TGTGCCATCAGTGAGGGGGGATTTACCTCTTCCAACGTCGGGCTTTGGAATGAAAAACTGTTTTTT.

The rearrangement links TRBV7-2 to TRBJ2-5; TRBD2 matches at 9 bases. Germline-derived CDR1 and CDR2 are SGHTA and FQGNSA. CDR3 length: 15 amino acids. V shed 5 bases and J 5 bases; nucleotides not matched to a gene: 9. The CDR3 protein is CASSNSGSRLETQYF. In DNA, the CDR3 is TGTGCCAGCAGCAATAGCGGGAGTAGATTGGAGACCCAGTACTTC.

V and J are TRBV28 and TRBJ2-7; a possible D gene is TRBD2 (5 bases). This CDR3 contains 15 residues. V lost 5 bases, J lost 0 bases, and 14 bases lay in between. The germline gives CDR1 MDHEN, CDR2 SYDVKM. CDR3 amino acids: CASSPRRVNSYEQYF. CDR3 sequence (DNA): TGTGCCAGCAGTCCCAGGCGGGTAAACTCCTACGAGCAGTACTTC.

The chain recombines TRBV6-5 with TRBJ2-7, with 9 bases identical to TRBD2. J was trimmed by 3 bases and V by 2 bases; bases with no gene match: 2. There are 14 residues in the CDR3. The germline V gene has CDR1 MNHEY and CDR2 SVGAGI. CDR3 amino acids: CASSYGGRDYEQYF. The DNA for the CDR3 is TGTGCCAGCAGTTACGGCGGGAGGGACTACGAGCAGTACTTC.

This clone showed up just a few times. V usage is TRBV6-5 and J usage is TRBJ2-7; D may be TRBD1 (6 bases). The CDR3 length is 13 residues. Germline CDR1 is MNHEY and CDR2 is SVGAGI. Trimming pared 2 bases from V and 1 base from J, leaving 6 bases between. In DNA form, the CDR3 reads TGTGCCAGCAGTTACGGGACATCCTACGAGCAGTACTTC. Its translation: CASSYGTSYEQYF.

This clone appeared a single time. The rearrangement joins TRBV19 to TRBJ1-1; D is perhaps TRBD1 (5 bases). Deletions cut 3 bases from V and 7 bases from J, with 12 bases between. The CDR3 has 13 amino acids. Germline loops: CDR1 LNHDA, CDR2 SQIVND (reference sequence). In nucleotides, the CDR3 is TGTGCCAGTAGTATGGGTTGGGGACTTGAAGCTTTCTTT. Amino acids: CASSMGWGLEAFF.

The chain has TRBV28 and TRBJ2-7; D remains ambiguous. The V gene lost 3 bases and the J gene lost 3 bases, with 9 bases spanning the gap. This CDR3 spans 13 amino acids. Germline V CDR1 and CDR2: MDHEN, SYDVKM. In nucleotides, the CDR3 is TGTGCCAGCAGTTTGACCGGGCTCTACGAGCAGTACTTC. It specifies CASSLTGLYEQYF.

The chain carries TRBV5-4 and TRBJ2-7; 8 positions match TRBD1. The germline CDR1 and CDR2 sequences are SGHNT and YYREEE (reference sequence). The CDR3 has 15 amino acids. The trim removed 0 bases at V and 6 bases at J, leaving 8 bases unmatched. The CDR3 sequence is CASSLEVRGRGEQYF. Here the CDR3 DNA reads TGTGCCAGCAGCTTGGAAGTCAGGGGGCGCGGCGAGCAGTACTTC.

The chain joins TRBV15 to TRBJ2-5; a possible D gene is TRBD1 (5 bases). CDR1 is LNHNV and CDR2 is YYDKDF in the germline V gene (reference sequence). There are 13 residues in the CDR3. V lost 4 bases and J lost 4, with 10 bases in between. The CDR3 bases are TGTGCCACCAGCATTTTTAGGGGAGAGACCCAGTACTTC. As protein: CATSIFRGETQYF.

V and J are TRBV28 and TRBJ2-7, with TRBD2 identical over 7 bases. Germline V gives CDR1 MDHEN, CDR2 SYDVKM. J was trimmed by 0 bases and V by 5 bases; bases with no gene match: 10. The CDR3 extends over 16 amino acids. The CDR3 protein is CASSEAGLLLSYEQYF. CDR3 DNA sequence: TGTGCCAGCAGTGAAGCGGGACTCCTCCTCTCCTACGAGCAGTACTTC.

The CDR3, as DNA: TGTGCCAGCAGTTTATCGGGGATCGCGCAGTATTTT. As protein: CASSLSGIAQYF. The V and J genes are TRBV28 and TRBJ2-3; possibly TRBD2 for D (5 bases). The germline CDR1 and CDR2 sequences are MDHEN and SYDVKM. This CDR3 is built from 12 residues. Trimming took 1 base from V and 10 from J, leaving 9 bases between them.

This clone appeared once. The chain has TRBV7-2 and TRBJ2-7; TRBD2 matches at 10 bases. The CDR3 contains 14 residues. V was clipped by 6 bases and J by 2 bases; unmatched bases: 4. The V gene's germline CDR1 is SGHTA and CDR2 FQGNSA. The CDR3 sequence: CASRSAGGPYEQYF. The CDR3 bases are TGTGCCAGCAGGTCAGCGGGAGGGCCCTACGAGCAGTACTTC. The whole variable domain, remainder taken from reference TRBV7-2 and TRBJ2-7, is GAGVSQSPSNKVTEKGKDVELRCDPISGHTALYWYRQSLGQGLEFLIYFQGNSAPDKSGLPSDRFSAERTGGSVSTLTIQRTQQEDSAVYLCASRSAGGPYEQYFGPGTRLTVT.